These 25 T cell receptor beta chains originate from one sample sequenced in a study of blood T cells in healthy people across ages. A second PCR of about 6 to 12 cycles used a sample-barcoded 5' primer and a J-beta primer mix. From the 5' RACE reads, TCRdb called clonotypes with MiXCR, one entry per CDR3 protein. This sample yields 1.2 million to 1.5 million distinct CDR3 sequences, of which 35% to 45% are seen a single time; 6.5% to 10% belongs to the top ten. Material for sequencing was blood. These receptors came from a woman between 18 and 30 years old in good health.

V gene TRBV28 combines with J gene TRBJ1-5; D is undetermined. V lost 5 bases to trimming and J lost 0 bases, with 8 bases between them. The CDR3 runs 14 residues. The germline V gene has CDR1 MDHEN and CDR2 SYDVKM. In DNA form, the CDR3 reads TGTGCCAGCAGTGCCCCAGATAGCAATCAGCCCCAGCATTTT. Amino acids: CASSAPDSNQPQHF.

The rearrangement uses TRBV12-3 or TRBV12-4 and TRBJ2-1; no firm D call. With 4 bases removed from V and 3 bases from J, the gap between germline ends came to 10 bases. The CDR3 contains 14 residues. CDR3 DNA sequence: TGTGCCAGCAGTTACGCGGTAGTCTACAATGAGCAGTTCTTC. Encoded protein: CASSYAVVYNEQFF.

As for this clonotype: An end of the junction differs from the germline gene, which may be a read error. The gene calls are TRBV15 and TRBJ2-7; D is uncertain. Germline CDR1 reads LNHNV; CDR2 reads YYDKDF (reference sequence). The CDR3 runs 15 residues. In DNA form, the CDR3 reads TGTGCCATCAGCAGAGATTCTGGGATTTTTAACGAGCAGTACTTC. It yields the protein CAISRDSGIFNEQYF.

The rearrangement joins TRBV12-3 or TRBV12-4 to TRBJ1-2, with D maybe TRBD1 (6 bases). Trimming took 1 base from V and 7 from J, leaving 16 bases between them. The CDR3 contains 15 residues. CDR3 amino acids: CASSLGGAPAVGYTF. For the CDR3, the DNA is TGTGCCAGCAGTTTAGGGGGGGCCCCGGCGGTTGGCTACACCTTC.

This CDR3 is CSAQGGGPALETQYF. The CDR3 DNA follows: TGCAGTGCTCAGGGCGGGGGGCCCGCCTTGGAGACCCAGTACTTC. This chain uses TRBV20-1 with TRBJ2-5; TRBD2 matches at 8 bases. The ends lost 5 bases at V and 5 bases at J; junction bases unmatched: 13. This CDR3 has 15 residues. CDR1 is DFQATT and CDR2 is SNEGSKA in the germline V gene (reference sequence).

This clonotype was recorded once. The junction departs from the called germline gene at one end, perhaps through a read error. The chain joins TRBV12-3 or TRBV12-4 to TRBJ1-2; no definite D call. This CDR3 has 13 amino acids. CDR3 sequence (DNA): TGTGCCAGCAGTGTAGCCATCAACTATGGCTACACCTTC. The encoded protein is CASSVAINYGYTF.

This clonotype was counted a few times. The chain carries TRBV4-1 and TRBJ1-5, with D possibly TRBD1 on 5 matching bases. Trimming cost V 0 bases and J 3 bases, with 15 bases left between them. This CDR3 contains 17 residues. Looked up from germline, CDR1 is MGHRA and CDR2 is YSYEKL. CDR3 sequence reads: CASSQDYRGFPNQPQHF. CDR3 DNA: TGCGCCAGCAGCCAAGACTACCGGGGCTTTCCCAATCAGCCCCAGCATTTT.

This clonotype was detected a few times. The V gene is TRBV14, the J gene TRBJ1-1; no clear D gene. The V end lost 2 bases, the J end lost 3 bases, and 7 bases lay between the germline ends. Germline CDR1 and CDR2: SGHDN and FVKESK. This CDR3 is built from 13 residues. The CDR3 sequence: CASSQSGYTEAFF. The CDR3 nucleotides are TGTGCCAGCAGCCAATCGGGGTACACTGAAGCTTTCTTT.

This chain links TRBV10-3 with TRBJ2-3; 12 positions agree with TRBD1. The CDR3 sequence is 18 residues long. Germline CDR1 reads ENHRY; CDR2 reads SYGVKD. The ends lost 10 bases at V and 0 bases at J; junction bases unmatched: 14. This chain's CDR3 is CATGGPGTGGSSTDTQYF. In DNA, the CDR3 is TGTGCCACGGGGGGACCCGGGACAGGGGGCTCTAGCACAGATACGCAGTATTTT.

The chain is built from TRBV11-2 and TRBJ2-5, with a possible D match to TRBD1 (6 bases). The CDR3 has 12 amino acids. CDR1 is SGHAT, CDR2 FQNNGV, per germline. V was trimmed by 3 bases and J by 11 bases, leaving 13 bases between them. Here the CDR3 reads CASSFQGMEQYF. DNA for the CDR3: TGTGCCAGCAGCTTCCAGGGGATGGAGCAGTACTTC. Drawing the rest from reference TRBV11-2 and TRBJ2-5, the complete variable domain is EAGVAQSPRYKIIEKRQSVAFWCNPISGHATLYWYQQILGQGPKLLIQFQNNGVVDDSQLPKDRFSAERLKGVDSTLKIQPAKLEDSAVYLCASSFQGMEQYFGPGTRLLVL.

V is TRBV24-1 and J is TRBJ2-4; D is uncertain. Per germline, CDR1 KGHDR and CDR2 SFDVKD. The CDR3 spans 14 residues. V lost 0 bases, J lost 10 bases, and 12 bases lay in between. CDR3 DNA: TGTGCCACCAGTGATTTGGCGACACCAGATATTCAGTACTTC. Residues: CATSDLATPDIQYF.

The chain joins TRBV12-3 or TRBV12-4 to TRBJ2-1, with D possibly matching TRBD2 (6 bases). V was shortened by 2 bases and J by 5 bases, with 10 bases between the two germline ends. The CDR3 consists of 14 residues. DNA for the CDR3: TGTGCCAGCAGTTTAAGCCTAGCGAACAATGAGCAGTTCTTC. Its protein product is CASSLSLANNEQFF.

The chain is built from TRBV7-2 and TRBJ1-5; D is unresolved. Trimming pared 4 bases from V and 5 bases from J, leaving 12 bases between. CDR1 is SGHTA and CDR2 is FQGNSA in the germline V gene. The CDR3 runs 14 residues. The chain's CDR3 is CASSSPGPHQPQHF. The CDR3 region has the DNA TGTGCCAGCAGCTCCCCCGGACCTCATCAGCCCCAGCATTTT.

This clonotype was counted only a few times. This rearrangement joins TRBV6-1 to TRBJ2-7; 7 bases map to TRBD1. The CDR3 spans 15 residues. Germline V gives CDR1 MNHNS, CDR2 SASEGT. V gave up 1 base and J gave up 2 bases; unmatched junction bases: 5. DNA of the CDR3: TGTGCCAGCAGTGAAGGATTCGGGACAGCCTACGAGCAGTACTTC. It encodes CASSEGFGTAYEQYF.

This chain uses TRBV6-1 with TRBJ2-7; the D gene could be TRBD1 or TRBD2 (6 bases each). This CDR3 region has 15 residues. Trimming removed 7 bases at V and 4 bases at J, with 20 bases between. In germline, CDR1 is MNHNS, CDR2 SASEGT. CDR3 region: CASTSVGGASYEQYF. The CDR3 region has the DNA TGTGCCAGCACCTCCGTGGGGGGCGCTTCTTACGAGCAGTACTTC.

Points on this clonotype: This could be a read error, since a much larger clone is one nucleotide away. This sequence joins TRBV29-1 and TRBJ2-1, with D possibly being TRBD1 or TRBD2 (5 bases each). The CDR3 runs to 12 residues. Germline V CDR1 and CDR2: SQVTM, ANQGSEA. CDR3 in amino acids: CRVEGLRTEQFF. Written as DNA, the CDR3 is TGCCGCGTTGAGGGGTTAAGGACGGAGCAGTTCTTC.

This clonotype was seen more than once but under ten times. The CDR3 region is CASRDSAGGTKNIQYF. CDR3 coding DNA: TGTGCCAGCAGGGACTCCGCTGGGGGGACCAAAAACATTCAGTACTTC. J is TRBJ2-4 and V is TRBV28, with D possibly being TRBD2 (6 bases). The CDR3 totals 16 residues. CDR1 is MDHEN and CDR2 is SYDVKM in the germline V gene. V lost 6 bases to trimming and J lost 2 bases, with 17 bases between them.

The V call is TRBV6-5, the J call TRBJ2-7; D unresolved. This CDR3 has 12 residues. The germline V gene encodes CDR1 MNHEY and CDR2 SVGAGI. V dropped 4 bases and J dropped 2 bases, with 6 bases sitting between them. Here the CDR3 reads CASSSVAYEQYF. For the CDR3, the DNA is TGTGCCAGCAGTTCCGTCGCCTACGAGCAGTACTTC.

This clonotype was picked up a small number of times. The genes are TRBV20-1 and TRBJ2-3; TRBD2 matches 11 bases. Germline trimming cut 6 bases from V and 5 bases from J; bases unmatched to any gene: 16. Germline V lookup: CDR1 DFQATT, CDR2 SNEGSKA (reference sequence). CDR3 size: 17 residues. The CDR3 loop is CSANPSGLAVHVDTQYF. The CDR3 DNA follows: TGCAGTGCCAACCCCTCGGGACTAGCGGTGCATGTAGATACGCAGTATTTT.

This clonotype was seen ten or more times. J is TRBJ2-7 and V is TRBV25-1; TRBD2 agrees at 9 bases. The germline CDR1 and CDR2 sequences are MGHDK and SYGVNS. CDR3 length: 13 amino acids. Trimming cost V 6 bases and J 5 bases; bases outside gene matches: 5. CDR3 sequence (DNA): TGTGCCAGCAGCTTAGCGGGAGAGAACGAGCAGTACTTC. Translating it yields CASSLAGENEQYF.

The V and J genes are TRBV20-1 and TRBJ1-1; tentative D call: TRBD1 (6 bases). This CDR3 spans 14 amino acids. Trimming left V 5 bases short and J 0 bases short, with 13 bases between. Germline CDR1 DFQATT, CDR2 SNEGSKA (reference sequence). The CDR3 loop is CSADRQDLNTEAFF. For the CDR3, the DNA is TGCAGTGCTGACAGACAGGACCTGAACACTGAAGCTTTCTTT.

The V gene is TRBV12-3 or TRBV12-4, the J gene TRBJ2-1, with 11 bases fitting TRBD2. The J segment lost 10 bases and the V segment lost 6 bases, leaving 11 bases of the junction unmatched. This CDR3 is 15 amino acids long. The DNA for the CDR3 is TGTGCCAGCAGACGAGACGGACTAGCGGGCGCCGAGCAGTTCTTC. It translates to CASRRDGLAGAEQFF.

This chain uses TRBV5-1 with TRBJ2-3; 12 nucleotides match TRBD2. CDR1 is SGHRS, CDR2 YFSETQ, per germline. The CDR3 totals 15 residues. V trimming: 4 bases; J trimming: 4 bases; junction bases outside the gene matches: 4. The CDR3 DNA is TGCGCCAGCAGCGGCGGGACTAGCGGGCCAGATACGCAGTATTTT. Its protein product is CASSGGTSGPDTQYF.

This sequence joins TRBV7-6 and TRBJ2-7; weak D call: TRBD2 (6 bases). The DNA end is more similar to TRBJ2-1, so the J call may be wrong. CDR3 length equals 13 residues. Germline CDR1 SGHVS, CDR2 FNYEAQ. The CDR3 coding sequence is TGTGCCAGCAGCCCACCCGGGAGATACGAGCAGTTCTTC. It yields the protein CASSPPGRYEQFF.

The V gene is TRBV5-1, the J gene TRBJ1-1, with TRBD1 as a possible D gene (5 bases). Trimming left V 4 bases short and J 6 bases short, with 19 bases between. Germline-derived CDR1 and CDR2 are SGHRS and YFSETQ. The CDR3 contains 15 residues. The DNA for the CDR3 is TGCGCCAGCAGCCTGGCCGTGGGACCGGCACCTGAAGCTTTCTTT. It yields the protein CASSLAVGPAPEAFF.